A selection of T cell receptor beta chains follows, all from one sample in a study of T cell changes during pregnancy in multiple sclerosis. The table came from immunoSEQ multiplex PCR; TCRdb's copy has only in-frame clones and leaves some out. The table lists tens of thousands of clones, 85% to 95% of them singletons, with less than 2% in the top ten. Source: peripheral blood, taken in the third trimester of pregnancy. The receptors here all came from a female donor in good health, enrolled as a control in a pregnancy study. Both conserved end residues are part of each CDR3.

V	J	CDR3
TRBV28	TRBJ2-7	CASSLWTSGRGEQYF
TRBV6-5	TRBJ1-2	CASSYAGEYYGYTF
TRBV18	TRBJ2-7	CASSPRTGQGSVGQYF
TRBV7-3	TRBJ1-1	CASSQGSNTEAFF
TRBV9	TRBJ2-5	CASSVAGGTSGIQETQYF
TRBV5-1	TRBJ1-2	CASSWTGLGYTF
TRBV18	TRBJ2-7	CASSPQNLRSTGREQYF
TRBV28	TRBJ1-4	CASSLDSGQGYEKLFF
TRBV2	TRBJ2-3	CASMRGGLTDTQYF
TRBV11-2	TRBJ2-1	CASSPLLRGHNEQFF
TRBV30	TRBJ1-4	CAWSLGRNEKLFF
TRBV4-1	TRBJ2-3	CASSQDDPSGGAVDTQYF
TRBV5-4	TRBJ2-3	CASSPGTSGRSDTQYF
TRBV2	TRBJ2-4	CASRATPGAKNIQYF
TRBV11-2	TRBJ2-3	CASSLEGGRTDTQYF
TRBV6-6	TRBJ2-7	CASSYPSGGKQYF
TRBV28	TRBJ2-2	CASIPGGVPNTGELFF
TRBV19	TRBJ2-2	CASTGQGAPTGELFF
TRBV12-5	TRBJ2-2	CASGLGSDTGELFF
TRBV5-1	TRBJ2-1	CASSRGLAGVIEQFF
TRBV14	TRBJ2-7	CASSLSVGEQYF
TRBV4-1	TRBJ1-1	CASSQVGGTEAFF
TRBV10-3	TRBJ1-2	CAARPGQGHLGGYTF
TRBV18	TRBJ2-7	CASSPPGVNYEQYF
TRBV9	TRBJ1-3	CASSVGSSGDTIYF
TRBV9	TRBJ1-2	CASSRQEYGYTF
TRBV6-6	TRBJ2-5	CASSYDRGSGTQYF
TRBV28	TRBJ1-4	CASSLLCATNEKLFF
TRBV6-5	TRBJ1-2	CASTRTPNYGYTF
TRBV7-3	TRBJ2-3	CASSLGGGESDTQYF
TRBV18	TRBJ1-1	CASSPMPGQKNTEAFF
TRBV4-2	TRBJ1-2	CASSQVSQGRRYGYTF
TRBV10-3	TRBJ2-1	CATGGLSYNEQFF
TRBV4-2	TRBJ2-1	CASSQEPSGTYNEQFF
TRBV27	TRBJ2-1	CASSSLAGGYNEQFF
TRBV27	TRBJ1-1	CASSLIRQGEGKAFF
TRBV30	TRBJ1-4	CAWSVDSSGEKLFF
TRBV11-3	TRBJ2-2	CASSPPLTGELFF
TRBV28	TRBJ1-5	CASSLFWAGDSNQPQHF
TRBV7-9	TRBJ1-4	CASSLIERDGQGDEKLFF
TRBV6-1	TRBJ2-6	CASTEKSSGANVLTF
TRBV5-5	TRBJ2-3	CASSPRTDTQYF
TRBV9	TRBJ1-2	CASSVGTTGDYGYTF
TRBV7-9	TRBJ2-5	CASSLGSGTQETQYF
TRBV2	TRBJ2-7	CASNRRGGAASYEQYF
TRBV7-2	TRBJ2-1	CASSPGLAVHEQFF
TRBV9	TRBJ1-1	CASSVGGYTEAFF
TRBV7-9	TRBJ2-7	CASSWTSGPSPSYEQYF
TRBV9	TRBJ1-6	CASSVSDRAPNSPLHF
TRBV7-9	TRBJ2-7	CASSSPLQGNLGTYEQYF
TRBV4-1	TRBJ2-5	CASSRGLQETQYF
TRBV4-1	TRBJ2-2	CASSQEGLGGTGELFF
TRBV7-2	TRBJ1-4	CASSPGGVREKLFF
TRBV6-1	TRBJ2-1	CASSDGGTSGRYEQFF
TRBV2	TRBJ1-4	CASLQGSPIEKLFF